The subject of this entry is one TCR beta chain. These data originate in a study of blood T cell repertoires in COVID-19. Study-wide context: The origin of the acute and convalescent COVID-19 samples was the United States, Italy and Spain. PBMCs, B-cell-depleted T cells, or T cells were the source of the cDNA or gDNA that made up the material.

The CDR3 extends over 14 amino acids. V was shortened by 1 base and J by 5 bases, with 12 bases between the two germline ends. CDR1 and CDR2 (germline): SGHAT, FQNNGV. Per the authors' pipeline: Nucleated cell counts were estimated from reference gene primer amplification. Method: immunoSEQ multiplex PCR; TCRdb's copy keeps in-frame clones and lacks some. V and J calls and clone size are those listed in that table; D and trimming were worked out from the DNA. The sample has some 45,000 clones; around 79% are singletons. The clonotype was recovered from a woman aged 60-75 years with acute or convalescent COVID-19. Sequences were obtained from peripheral blood. This chain connects TRBV11-2 to TRBJ2-7; tentatively, D is TRBD2 (6 bases). The CDR3 here is CASSLAGLPHEQYF. DNA for the CDR3: TGTGCCAGCAGCTTAGCGGGACTCCCACACGAGCAGTACTTC.